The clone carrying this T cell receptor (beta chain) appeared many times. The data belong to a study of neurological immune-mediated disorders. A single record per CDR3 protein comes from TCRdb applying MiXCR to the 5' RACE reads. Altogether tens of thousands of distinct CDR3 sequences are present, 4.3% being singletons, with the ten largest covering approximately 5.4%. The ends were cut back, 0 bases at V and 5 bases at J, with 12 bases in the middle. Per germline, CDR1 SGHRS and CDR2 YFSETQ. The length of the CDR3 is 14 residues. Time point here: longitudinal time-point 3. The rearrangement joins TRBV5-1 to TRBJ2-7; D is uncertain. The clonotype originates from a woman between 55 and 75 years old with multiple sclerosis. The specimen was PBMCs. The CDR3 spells CASSLGHRADEQYF. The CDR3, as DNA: TGCGCCAGCAGCTTGGGGCATAGGGCCGACGAGCAGTACTTC.